The entry that follows covers one TCR beta chain sequence. Antigen unknown. Trimming stripped 1 base from V and 3 bases from J, with 16 bases between. This CDR3 comprises 17 residues. Germline CDR1 LGHNA, CDR2 YSLEER. Donors likely had unrecorded immune exposures despite being nominally healthy when sampled. This entry belongs to a study of cytomegalovirus exposure and HLA in healthy donors. Study details: Early released data comprised around 85 million unique TCRs from HLA-typed donors. Study results and caveats: Looking again later, the authors saw that most CMV-associated TCR beta chains seemed HLA-restricted.

The PCR employed 60 Vbeta primers together with 13 Jbeta primers. Measured with immunoSEQ multiplex PCR; TCRdb has only the in-frame clones, and not every one. Among tens of thousands of clones listed, roughly two thirds were seen once. V is TRBV4-3 and J is TRBJ1-3; D perhaps matches TRBD1 (6 bases). Sequencing was done on a sample of PBMCs. The clonotype originates from a man aged 55 to 70 in good health and CMV-seropositive. The CDR3 DNA reads TGCGCCAGCAGCCAAGGAGGGGGGGGGAAAATTGGAAACACCATATATTTT. Residues: CASSQGGGGKIGNTIYF.